A selection of T cell receptor beta chains follows, all from one sample in a study of control samples from healthy donors and cancer patients. This table comes from immunoSEQ multiplex PCR, and its TCRdb copy is limited to in-frame clones, with some not included. Of 170,000 or so clones listed, 85% to 95% were seen once; the top ten hold more than 1.1%. The sample taken for sequencing was blood. Receptors originate from a man younger than 35 in good health. CDR3s include the opening cysteine and the closing phenylalanine or tryptophan. Each record gives: D gene, CDR3 length, J gene, V gene, clone size, CDR3 DNA, CDR3 protein. The D gene is left open where the match is weak. A row's size may be missing; if present it is once, few, many or a size class.

d_gene: -
len: 13
j_gene: TRBJ1-2
v_gene: TRBV2
abundance: -
CDR3nt: TGTGCCTCCTCGAGGGAGGGAAACTATGGCTACACCTTC
CDR3aa: CASSREGNYGYTF

d_gene: -
len: 15
j_gene: TRBJ1-3
v_gene: TRBV5-8
abundance: -
CDR3nt: TGTGCCAGCAGCCGATTTTTGTTCTCTGGAAACACCATATATTTT
CDR3aa: CASSRFLFSGNTIYF

d_gene: -
len: 13
j_gene: TRBJ1-2
v_gene: TRBV9
abundance: -
CDR3nt: TGTGCCAGCAGCTTACAACAGTTTTTTGGCTACACCTTC
CDR3aa: CASSLQQFFGYTF

d_gene: -
len: 14
j_gene: TRBJ2-2
v_gene: TRBV6-1
abundance: -
CDR3nt: TGTGCCAGCAGTGAGTCACCAATCACCGGGGAGCTGTTTTTT
CDR3aa: CASSESPITGELFF

d_gene: -
len: 13
j_gene: TRBJ1-3
v_gene: TRBV30
abundance: once
CDR3nt: TGTGCCTGGAGTGTAAGCTCTGGAAACACCATATATTTT
CDR3aa: CAWSVSSGNTIYF

d_gene: TRBD2
len: 19
j_gene: TRBJ2-1
v_gene: TRBV4-1
abundance: -
CDR3nt: TGCGCCAGCAACTCCGCGACTAGCGGGGGGTTGGGGGCCTACAATGAGCAGTTCTTC
CDR3aa: CASNSATSGGLGAYNEQFF

d_gene: -
len: 15
j_gene: TRBJ1-1
v_gene: TRBV9
abundance: -
CDR3nt: TGTGCCAGCAGCGTAGCGGGCAGGGCGAACACTGAAGCTTTCTTT
CDR3aa: CASSVAGRANTEAFF

d_gene: -
len: 14
j_gene: TRBJ2-7
v_gene: TRBV6-5
abundance: -
CDR3nt: TGTGCCAGCAGCTCGTTGGATAGGGGCGAGGAGCAGTACTTC
CDR3aa: CASSSLDRGEEQYF

d_gene: TRBD2
len: 16
j_gene: TRBJ2-3
v_gene: TRBV11-3
abundance: -
CDR3nt: TGTGCCAGCAGTAAGGGGGGAGCGGGGGGTGGAGATACGCAGTATTTT
CDR3aa: CASSKGGAGGGDTQYF

d_gene: TRBD1
len: 13
j_gene: TRBJ1-1
v_gene: TRBV5-1
abundance: once
CDR3nt: TGCGCCAGCAGGAAAACAGGGGGGATTGAAGCTTTCTTT
CDR3aa: CASRKTGGIEAFF

d_gene: -
len: 13
j_gene: TRBJ2-1
v_gene: TRBV9
abundance: -
CDR3nt: TGTGCCAGCAGCGTCATTGACAACAATGAGCAGTTCTTC
CDR3aa: CASSVIDNNEQFF

d_gene: -
len: 13
j_gene: TRBJ1-2
v_gene: TRBV25-1
abundance: few
CDR3nt: TGTGCCAGCACTACCTCGGTGGACTATGGCTACACCTTC
CDR3aa: CASTTSVDYGYTF

d_gene: -
len: 16
j_gene: TRBJ2-2
v_gene: TRBV7-6
abundance: once
CDR3nt: TGTGCCAGCAGCTCGCAACCGGGCCACCTAACCGGGGAGCTGTTTTTT
CDR3aa: CASSSQPGHLTGELFF

d_gene: -
len: 14
j_gene: TRBJ2-1
v_gene: TRBV6-2/TRBV6-3
abundance: -
CDR3nt: TGTGCCAGCAGTTTGAGGAGCTCCTACAATGAGCAGTTCTTC
CDR3aa: CASSLRSSYNEQFF

d_gene: -
len: 15
j_gene: TRBJ2-4
v_gene: TRBV7-9
abundance: once
CDR3nt: TGTGCCAGCAGCTCATCTGACGGGACCGTTAACATTCAGTACTTC
CDR3aa: CASSSSDGTVNIQYF

d_gene: TRBD2
len: 18
j_gene: TRBJ2-1
v_gene: TRBV10-1
abundance: -
CDR3nt: TGCGCCAGCAGTGAGTCTCTGGGGCTAGCGGGGGATTACAATGAGCAGTTCTTC
CDR3aa: CASSESLGLAGDYNEQFF

d_gene: -
len: 17
j_gene: TRBJ1-5
v_gene: TRBV28
abundance: -
CDR3nt: TGTGCCAGCAGTTTTGAGTCGCGGGGGCATAGCAATCAACCCCAGCATTTT
CDR3aa: CASSFESRGHSNQPQHF

d_gene: TRBD1
len: 13
j_gene: TRBJ1-6
v_gene: TRBV11-3
abundance: once
CDR3nt: TGTGCCAGCAGCTTGACAGGGGGATCACCCCTCCACTTT
CDR3aa: CASSLTGGSPLHF

d_gene: -
len: 14
j_gene: TRBJ2-1
v_gene: TRBV7-2
abundance: once
CDR3nt: TGTGCCAGCATGAAGGACCGGCTAATCAATGAGCAGTTCTTC
CDR3aa: CASMKDRLINEQFF

d_gene: TRBD2
len: 17
j_gene: TRBJ2-2
v_gene: TRBV6-6
abundance: -
CDR3nt: TGTGCCAGCAGTCGACTAGCGGGGGGCTTGAACACCGGGGAGCTGTTTTTT
CDR3aa: CASSRLAGGLNTGELFF

d_gene: -
len: 12
j_gene: TRBJ2-5
v_gene: TRBV30
abundance: -
CDR3nt: TGTGCCTGGAGTCCCCGGGGCGAGACCCAGTACTTC
CDR3aa: CAWSPRGETQYF

d_gene: -
len: 17
j_gene: TRBJ2-3
v_gene: TRBV28
abundance: -
CDR3nt: TGTGCCAGCAGTCCCCAGGCGGGGACCCTTCGCACAGATACGCAGTATTTT
CDR3aa: CASSPQAGTLRTDTQYF

d_gene: TRBD1
len: 14
j_gene: TRBJ1-5
v_gene: TRBV5-1
abundance: -
CDR3nt: TGCGCCAGCAGCCTCCGGACAGGGGGAAAGCCCCAGCATTTT
CDR3aa: CASSLRTGGKPQHF

d_gene: -
len: 14
j_gene: TRBJ1-4
v_gene: TRBV9
abundance: once
CDR3nt: TGTGCCAGCAGCTCTTCGGTACGGCGGGAAAAACTGTTTTTT
CDR3aa: CASSSSVRREKLFF

d_gene: TRBD1
len: 15
j_gene: TRBJ2-5
v_gene: TRBV9
abundance: -
CDR3nt: TGTGCCAGCAGCGGACTTACAGGGGGCGCGGAGACCCAGTACTTC
CDR3aa: CASSGLTGGAETQYF

d_gene: -
len: 12
j_gene: TRBJ1-2
v_gene: TRBV29-1
abundance: -
CDR3nt: TGCAGCGTTGGCAGGAGTCGGTATGGCTACACCTTC
CDR3aa: CSVGRSRYGYTF